Here is one T cell receptor (beta chain) with its context. This clone has only a few counts. The antigen it recognizes is unknown. No base qualities exist here, and no much larger clone lies one base off it. The method was the immunoSEQ multiplex PCR assay. The multiplex PCR relied on a mix of 60 forward primers for TCR Vbeta segments and 13 reverse primers for TCR Jbeta segments. Amplification of the CDR3 region of rearranged TCR beta genes was performed with a multiplex PCR assay on genomic DNA. The Illumina HiSeq System was used to sequence the amplified TCR beta libraries as 87-base-pair reads. On the authors' methods: A later analysis tallied roughly 76 million unique TCR beta chains across the approximately 670 repertoires, and around 9.9 million of those chains were shared by two or more donors. To remove PCR and sequencing errors, raw reads were error-corrected and collapsed into unique sequences using a nearest-neighbor algorithm that merged closely related sequences. Alignment of CDR3 sequences to IMGT reference sequences was used to assign V, D and J gene segments. For a sequence to be retained, a match of at least six nucleotides to both a V gene segment and a J gene segment was required. A rearrangement was called productive if the CDR3 had no stop codons and remained in frame with V and J, and every other rearrangement was called non-productive. Following IMGT convention, CDR3 was defined as the stretch from the second conserved V-encoded cysteine up to the conserved J-encoded phenylalanine. The earlier analysis of around 640 of the donors excluded sequences that lacked an unambiguous match to a single V gene segment. An earlier analysis of almost 600 of the donors classified V segments as functional when productive rearrangements were above 56.7% and as segregating when the standard deviation between donors was above 5%. A statistical classification framework was developed to diagnose cytomegalovirus status using the catalog of TCR beta chain sequences. A later analysis assigned V and J genes by comparing TCR nucleotide sequences with IMGT/GENE-DB human TR gene sequences. The TCRdist pipeline was used in a later analysis to assign CDR3 sequences and most-parsimonious VDJ recombination scenarios. In a later analysis, each TCR beta chain was defined by its CDR3 amino acid sequence together with its V-gene family, and reads without a unique V-gene family were excluded. In a later analysis, 450 to 600 highly shared, low-generation-probability nucleotide sequences were removed to address suspected cross-contamination and a sequencing artifact. In a later analysis, a clonal expansion index for each public chain was calculated from normalized within-repertoire ranks of inferred template counts. In a later analysis, generation probabilities were computed using a VDJ recombination model fitted to out-of-frame rearrangements, and the results were checked against IGoR. A later analysis scored TCR-TCR, TCR-HLA and TCR-CMV co-occurrence with hypergeometric tests, applying a repertoire-size bias correction to TCR pairs. In a later analysis, false discovery rates were estimated by permuting HLA or CMV assignments 20 times. In a later analysis, co-occurring TCRs were grouped using DBSCAN, with TCRdist sequence similarity added in when clustering inside HLA-allele-positive subsets. Repertoires with fewer than 30,000 or more than 120,000 public chains, plus five repertoires with anomalous nucleotide sharing, were excluded from co-occurrence clustering. TCRdb limited this immuneACCESS table to in-frame rearrangements with V and J called. A share of clones is missing; checked studies link under half to unresolved V genes, and the rest is unexplained. Clonal size and the V and J genes are those of that table, whereas D and trimming came from the DNA. Recorded for this sample are about 200,000 clones; 80% to 90% of them occurred a single time. The ten largest account for 2.5% to 3% of the sample.

The cohort consisted of 650 to 700 healthy bone marrow donors. All cohort members were sampled while nominally healthy, although unrecorded immune exposures were likely present. The donor tested CMV seronegative, placing the donor among the 350 or so seronegative members of the cohort. A peripheral blood sample was collected from each donor, and TCR beta sequencing was performed on peripheral blood mononuclear cells. Genomic DNA was extracted from the blood cell samples with the Qiagen DNeasy Blood Extraction Kit. This sample stems from a study of cytomegalovirus exposure and HLA in healthy donors (dated by TCRdb to about 2017). Regarding the research as a whole: An earlier analysis of 587 of the donors reported 276 Gb of sequence data and around 110 million unique TCR beta sequences obtained from 150 million to 200 million T cells. Every discovery cohort repertoire had been produced on one sequencing platform. An early release covering 500 to 750 HLA-typed donors comprised 250 to 350 gigabases of sequencing data and tens of millions of unique TCR sequences. Rather than using new phenotypic data, the later analysis identified candidate immune exposures from TCR beta sequences and from how often those sequences occurred across donors. HLA typing covered class I and class II loci at four-digit resolution. In a later analysis, previously published TCR beta repertoires from 550 to 750 donors were re-analyzed and high-resolution HLA genotyping was added so that TCR occurrence patterns could be studied. Besides the first cohort of around 670 subjects, a separate validation cohort made up of 120 different subjects was used. Donor age, sex, ethnicity and CMV serostatus were compiled alongside the repertoire data. The study used immunosequencing to profile the T cell repertoires of under 700 subjects and linked those repertoires to cytomegalovirus serostatus. In a later genetic analysis, genome-wide SNP genotypes for about 65% of the roughly 670 donors were used, and that subset was treated as a discovery cohort. Typing coverage varied by locus: roughly 629-640 donors for A, B, C, DRB1 and DQB1; approximately 500 for DQA1; more than 600 for DPA1; around 490 for DPB1. Of the 398 genotyped donors, approximately 80% fell in the genetic ancestry cluster associated with self-reported Caucasian donors. To decide whether each TCR beta V gene segment behaved as functional or pseudogenic, an earlier analysis of some 540 of the donors relied on high-throughput TCR beta sequencing. Across about 380 genotyped donors of the cohort, an average of approximately 220,000 unique TCR beta nucleotide sequences per donor were sequenced, and 15% to 20% of those sequences were non-productive. To predict cytomegalovirus infection status, the study brought together high-throughput TCR immunosequencing, statistical association of individual TCRs with disease status, and machine learning. The study was designed to test whether signatures of past pathogen exposure could be identified by cataloging public T cell receptors. Four or five DR-DQ haplotypes were handled as single units for association and clustering because linkage in the cohort was strong.

Broader findings and caveats from the paper: Immune exposure information for the cohort was limited to CMV serostatus. In an earlier analysis of approximately 590 of the donors, most TCR beta V segments appeared in productive rearrangements about 87% or about 30% of the time, broadly matching IMGT annotations. Compared with the roughly 700-donor mean, donors in an Asian-associated ancestry cluster had fewer N-insertions in productive TCRs, according to a later genetic analysis. A later analysis associated 15,000 to 20,000 TCR beta sequences with specific HLA alleles at a false discovery rate of 0.05. A further reported finding was that TCR beta sequences accurately predicted the HLA-A and HLA-B alleles for most subjects in the first cohort. Because counts were too low, about 18 rarely observed V segments, including chromosome 9 orphons, were left out of the earlier analysis of over 550 of the donors. When HLA alleles, especially DR and DQ, strongly co-occurred, TCR associations were difficult to assign to individual alleles. Sequencing depth was assumed to be roughly uniform across donors in the presence/absence analyses, though that assumption may not hold. In vitro tests confirmed that three of the cytomegalovirus-associated TCR beta chains recognize cytomegalovirus antigens. In both the original and validation cohorts, the classifier was reported to diagnose cytomegalovirus status with high specificity and sensitivity. Some IMGT-functional V segments, including TRBV6-2 and TRBV6-3, could not be distinguished by the 87-base-pair reads and were therefore excluded. Because HLA typing was missing for some donors at each locus, association tests included only the typed subset. Correlated functional status among segregating V segments might reflect linkage disequilibrium, but an unknown experimental factor could not be ruled out. According to a later analysis, parvovirus B19, influenza, CMV and Epstein-Barr virus appeared linked to several top co-occurrence clusters. In a later genetic analysis, a missense DCLRE1C variant was associated with V-gene and J-gene trimming of TCR beta chains, and the association was replicated in an independent cohort. A later analysis found that TCR association rates varied across HLA loci, with DRB1 alleles showing the most associated TCRs and HLA-C alleles the fewest. The cohort was sequenced for TCR beta chains only, and without alpha or paired-chain data the features that could be detected were limited. According to a later analysis, most CMV-associated TCR beta chains appeared to be HLA-restricted, and the HLA associations seemed to be driven largely by CMV exposure. While some public TCRs were present in many individuals, most TCR sequences turned up only very rarely across donors. It was suggested by the authors that the approach could potentially be generalized to other disease states and immunological phenotypes. A cluster of highly shared sequence variants was judged likely to represent a technical artifact of the sequencing pipeline. The study gave a list of about 160 TCR beta chains associated with cytomegalovirus. Compared with equally common non-associated chains, HLA-associated TCR beta chains in a later analysis were more clonally expanded and had lower generation probabilities.

The CDR3 covers 13 residues, taking in both the cysteine and the phenylalanine. CDR3 DNA only is kept here, 39 bases in frame from base 1. CDR1 and CDR2 (MNHNS, SASEGT) derive from the germline V gene. V and J are truncated by 8 bases and 5 bases respectively, leaving an intervening sequence of 12 bases. The sequenced material came from PBMCs. The sequence came from a man aged 30-40 years in good health and CMV-seronegative. Recombination joined TRBV6-1 with TRBJ2-2; tentative D gene TRBD2, with 6 bases matching. The CDR3 protein sequence reads: CASRWGVTGELFF. The base sequence is TGTGCCAGCCGTTGGGGGGTTACCGGGGAGCTGTTTTTT.